The present TCR beta chain was sequenced within a study of cytomegalovirus exposure and HLA in healthy donors. PCR was performed using 60 Vbeta and 13 Jbeta primers. Under the authors' procedure: Among the unique TCR beta chains that a later analysis counted, about 81 million in all, around 11 million were shared. Method: immunoSEQ multiplex PCR; TCRdb's copy keeps in-frame clones and lacks some. The V and J calls and clone size were taken over from that table, and D and trimming were inferred from the DNA. This table has hundreds of thousands of clones, 70% to 85% appearing once. J gave up 7 bases and V 6 bases, and 12 bases lay outside the gene matches. CDR1 is SGHRS, CDR2 YFSETQ, per germline. The CDR3 is 14 residues long.

This chain connects TRBV5-1 to TRBJ2-7; TRBD1 aligns across 8 bases. What was sequenced was PBMCs. The source of this sequence is a male donor in good health and CMV-seronegative. CDR3 nucleotide sequence: TGCGCCAGCACCCTATGGACAGGGTCAGGAGAGCAGTACTTC. It yields the protein CASTLWTGSGEQYF.